One and the same sample provided the 18 T cell receptor beta chains below, sequenced in a study of control samples from healthy donors and cancer patients. TCRdb's table, derived via immunoSEQ multiplex PCR, lists solely in-frame clones and lacks some. The table has roughly 100,000 clones, 80% to 95% seen once. Source material: blood. These receptors were collected from a human donor in good health. The donor label of this sample is uncertain.

The chain couples TRBV18 to TRBJ2-7, with D possibly matching TRBD1 (9 bases). From germline, CDR1 is KGHSH and CDR2 LQKENI. CDR3 size: 18 residues. With 3 bases removed from V and 5 bases from J, the gap between germline ends came to 26 bases. DNA for the CDR3: TGTGCCAGCTCACCCGCAGCCCGGGGGGGACAGGGTATCAACGAGCAGTACTTC. This encodes CASSPAARGGQGINEQYF.

The chain recombines TRBV3-1 (or the pseudogene TRBV3-2) with TRBJ1-3; D gene ambiguous. The CDR3 sequence is 16 residues long. The V gene's germline CDR1 is LGHDT and CDR2 YNNKEL (reference sequence). Trimming shortened V by 1 base and J by 0 bases, and 10 bases separated the two germline ends. The CDR3 nucleotides read TGTGCCAGCAGCCAAGTCGGGATATTCTCTGGAAACACCATATATTTT. This translates into CASSQVGIFSGNTIYF.

The chain joins TRBV4-2 to TRBJ2-5, with D tentatively TRBD2 (6 bases). Germline CDR1 LGHNA, CDR2 YNFKEQ. The CDR3 runs to 14 residues. With 4 bases removed from V and 5 bases from J, the gap between germline ends came to 14 bases. In nucleotides, the CDR3 is TGTGCCAGCAGCCTCAGACTAGAGGGCGAGACCCAGTACTTC. Translation: CASSLRLEGETQYF.

The chain combines TRBV24-1 with TRBJ2-7; D remains ambiguous. V was clipped by 5 bases and J by 7 bases, with 14 bases between them. This CDR3 is built from 13 residues. Germline CDR1 KGHDR, CDR2 SFDVKD. The CDR3 DNA is TGTGCCACCAGTGGGATCAGAACGAATGAGCAGTACGTC. Protein: CATSGIRTNEQYV.

The V gene is TRBV5-1, the J gene TRBJ2-2; no clear D. This CDR3 comprises 15 residues. The V and J ends lost 1 base and 3 bases respectively, with 10 bases between them. The germline V gene has CDR1 SGHRS and CDR2 YFSETQ. DNA of the CDR3: TGCGCCAGCAGCTTGTCCGACGGATACACCGGGGAGCTGTTTTTT. Translated: CASSLSDGYTGELFF.

The V gene is TRBV7-9, the J gene TRBJ2-5; tentatively, D is TRBD2 (6 bases). Trimming shortened V by 0 bases and J by 4 bases, and 24 bases separated the two germline ends. The CDR3 spans 19 residues. The germline CDR1 and CDR2 sequences are SEHNR and FQNEAQ (reference sequence). The CDR3 spells CASSLAGRVGPLGGETQYF. The DNA of the CDR3 is TGTGCCAGCAGCTTAGCTGGTCGTGTGGGGCCCCTCGGGGGAGAGACCCAGTACTTC. The entire variable domain, with the rest obtained from reference TRBV7-9 and TRBJ2-5, is as follows: DTGVSQNPRHKITKRGQNVTFRCDPISEHNRLYWYRQTLGQGPEFLTYFQNEAQLEKSRLLSDRFSAERPKGSFSTLEIQRTEQGDSAMYLCASSLAGRVGPLGGETQYFGPGTRLLVL.

This sequence joins TRBV6-1 and TRBJ1-5, with 10 bases that match TRBD1. With 4 bases clipped from V and 4 bases from J, the junction kept 7 bases outside the gene matches. The germline V gene encodes CDR1 MNHNS and CDR2 SASEGT. The CDR3 covers 16 residues. The CDR3 is CASSVSAGQGNQPQHF. CDR3 DNA sequence: TGTGCCAGCAGTGTGTCAGCGGGACAGGGGAATCAGCCCCAGCATTTT.

V is TRBV11-2 and J is TRBJ1-3; no clear D gene. The CDR3 totals 14 residues. The V end was cut by 1 base, the J end by 2 bases, with 6 bases between. The germline gives CDR1 SGHAT, CDR2 FQNNGV. DNA for the CDR3: TGTGCCAGCAGCTTAGGGCCAGCTGGAAACACCATATATTTT. Protein: CASSLGPAGNTIYF.

The table lists this clone with a count of one. The V gene is TRBV10-3, the J gene TRBJ1-2; D uncertain. The V gene's germline CDR1 is ENHRY and CDR2 SYGVKD. V was cut by 7 bases and J by 4 bases, with 10 bases left in between. The CDR3 runs 12 residues. The CDR3 nucleotides are TGTGCCATCAATGATAGTGGCTATGGCTACACCTTC. Translation gives CAINDSGYGYTF.

Here the CDR3 DNA reads TGTGCCAGCAATCTACAGGGGGGAGATGAAGCTTTCTTT. It codes for CASNLQGGDEAFF. The rearrangement links TRBV5-6 to TRBJ1-1; 8 nucleotides align to TRBD1. Germline lookup yields CDR1 SGHDT and CDR2 YYEEEE. The CDR3 length is 13 residues. J lost 7 bases, V lost 6 bases, and 8 bases had no gene match.

This clone was observed a single time. J is TRBJ1-3 and V is TRBV7-9; D may be TRBD1 (6 bases). Trimming removed 8 bases at V and 3 bases at J, with 20 bases between. CDR1 and CDR2 (germline): SEHNR, FQNEAQ (reference sequence). The CDR3 totals 16 residues. The CDR3 here is CASSLSIWGHGNTIYF. The CDR3 coding sequence is TGTGCCAGCTCTTTATCTATATGGGGGCATGGAAACACCATATATTTT. Together with reference TRBV7-9 and TRBJ1-3, the CDR3 gives the full variable domain: DTGVSQNPRHKITKRGQNVTFRCDPISEHNRLYWYRQTLGQGPEFLTYFQNEAQLEKSRLLSDRFSAERPKGSFSTLEIQRTEQGDSAMYLCASSLSIWGHGNTIYFGEGSWLTVV.

The gene calls are TRBV11-2 and TRBJ2-7, with a tentative D call TRBD1 (6 bases). Trimming removed 5 bases from V and 0 bases from J, with 14 bases in between. The CDR3 runs to 15 residues. The V gene's germline CDR1 is SGHAT and CDR2 FQNNGV. In nucleotides, the CDR3 is TGTGCCAGCAGCCTTAGGACAGAGAGCTCCTACGAGCAGTACTTC. This encodes CASSLRTESSYEQYF.

The V call is TRBV5-5, the J call TRBJ2-7, with 7 bases matching TRBD2. V was pared by 0 bases and J by 6 bases, with 6 bases of the junction left unmatched. CDR1 is SGHKS and CDR2 is YYEKEE in the germline V gene (reference sequence). The CDR3 runs 14 residues. In DNA form, the CDR3 reads TGTGCCAGCAGCTTGGCTGGGGGGGGTGGCGAGCAGTACTTC. It yields the protein CASSLAGGGGEQYF.

The chain recombines TRBV7-3 with TRBJ2-1, with 7 bases matching TRBD2. Germline values: CDR1 SGHTA, CDR2 FQGTGA. The CDR3 runs to 16 residues. The J segment lost 0 bases and the V segment lost 5 bases, leaving 7 bases of the junction unmatched. Written as DNA, the CDR3 is TGTGCCAGCAGCCCTATAGCGGGTAGCTCCTACAATGAGCAGTTCTTC. Residues: CASSPIAGSSYNEQFF.

The V and J genes are TRBV2 and TRBJ1-1, with 8 bases fitting TRBD1. The CDR3 is 17 residues long. Trimming removed 4 bases from V and 1 base from J; junction bases left unmatched: 11. The germline gives CDR1 SNHLY, CDR2 FYNNEI. Here the CDR3 reads CASSASPWTGKNTEAFF. DNA of the CDR3: TGTGCCAGCAGTGCCTCCCCCTGGACAGGGAAGAACACTGAAGCTTTCTTT.

The chain joins TRBV6-5 to TRBJ1-1; D is uncertain. Trimming took off 7 bases at V and 10 bases at J, with 22 bases between the two ends. Germline assignment: CDR1 MNHEY and CDR2 SVGAGI. The CDR3 extends over 14 amino acids. In DNA, the CDR3 is TGTGCCAGCAAGGGAGGGCAGACCTCCAATCGAGCTTTCTTT. Protein: CASKGGQTSNRAFF.

V and J are TRBV19 and TRBJ1-2; D is undetermined. The germline gives CDR1 LNHDA, CDR2 SQIVND (reference sequence). V lost 3 bases and J 12 bases, leaving 11 bases between the germline ends. This CDR3 region has 11 residues. CDR3 bases: TGTGCCAGTAGTATCGGGAGGTTCAACACCTTC. Protein sequence: CASSIGRFNTF.

The V gene is TRBV5-1, the J gene TRBJ2-3; 12 bases fit TRBD2. This CDR3 is built from 16 residues. J lost 5 bases, V lost 0 bases, and 4 bases had no gene match. The germline V gene has CDR1 SGHRS and CDR2 YFSETQ. The DNA for the CDR3 is TGCGCCAGCAGCTTGGCTAGCGGGGGGGCGGAAGATACGCAGTATTTT. Protein: CASSLASGGAEDTQYF.